Presented here are 23 T cell receptor beta chains from one specimen sequenced in a study of naive and memory T cell subsets. The antigens of these receptors remain unknown. An equimolar mix of two oligonucleotides served as the beta constant-region primer for TRBC1 and TRBC2. Ligated cDNA was amplified by four rounds of PCR with nested alpha and beta constant-region primers and SP2. Each CDR3 protein gets one entry after TCRdb re-called the UMI-ligation and nested PCR reads with MiXCR. The sample lists approximately 140,000 distinct CDR3 sequences, about 20% occurring once. Study findings and constraints: Possibly reflecting memory cells re-expressing CD45RA, a few larger clonotypes occurred in naive repertoires, especially CD8.

Specimen: naive CD4+ T cells from blood. The receptor source for this set is a human donor in good health.

V gene TRBV29-1 combines with J gene TRBJ1-2; D unclear. Trimming cost V 2 bases and J 3 bases, with 7 bases left between them. The CDR3 has 12 residues. The V gene's germline CDR1 is SQVTM and CDR2 ANQGSEA. CDR3 in amino acids: CSVEWGDYGYTF. CDR3 nucleotide sequence: TGCAGCGTTGAATGGGGAGACTATGGCTACACCTTC.

The table lists this clonotype with a few counts. The J gene is TRBJ2-1, the V gene TRBV20-1; D assignment may be TRBD1 or TRBD2 (5 bases each). This CDR3 has 16 amino acids. Per germline, CDR1 DFQATT and CDR2 SNEGSKA (reference sequence). Trimming shortened V by 0 bases and J by 7 bases, and 19 bases separated the two germline ends. DNA of the CDR3: TGCAGTGCTAGAGATCCTGGGGGAGAGGTAGTGAATGAGCAGTTCTTC. This codes for CSARDPGGEVVNEQFF.

The chain employs TRBV4-3 and TRBJ1-2, with a weak D call TRBD1 (6 bases). Germline V gene lookup returns CDR1 LGHNA and CDR2 YSLEER. CDR3 length: 16 amino acids. V was trimmed by 1 base and J by 2 bases, leaving 14 bases between them. CDR3 in DNA: TGCGCCAGCAGCCAAGGGGTCGCAGGGGTGAACTATGGCTACACCTTC. Protein product: CASSQGVAGVNYGYTF.

The chain joins TRBV4-1 to TRBJ2-1; either TRBD1 or TRBD2 may fit D (6 bases each). V lost 8 bases and J lost 1, with 15 bases in between. This CDR3 has 15 residues. Germline V gene sequence: CDR1 MGHRA, CDR2 YSYEKL. CDR3 sequence: CASRGAGQSYNEQFF. CDR3 in DNA: TGCGCCAGCCGGGGTGCGGGACAATCCTACAATGAGCAGTTCTTC.

The genes are TRBV28 and TRBJ2-7, with D possibly TRBD2 on 6 matching bases. V was clipped by 6 bases and J by 4 bases, with 16 bases between them. This CDR3 is built from 14 residues. Germline V lookup: CDR1 MDHEN, CDR2 SYDVKM. The CDR3 sequence is CASSRLGVRYEQYF. Here the CDR3 DNA reads TGTGCCAGCAGCCGACTAGGGGTTAGGTACGAGCAGTACTTC.

The gene calls are TRBV28 and TRBJ1-1; D call uncertain. V dropped 6 bases and J dropped 4 bases, with 18 bases sitting between them. This CDR3 contains 15 residues. Germline V lookup: CDR1 MDHEN, CDR2 SYDVKM. CDR3 protein: CASSRAFGLGTEAFF. As DNA, the CDR3 is TGTGCCAGCAGCCGAGCATTTGGCCTGGGCACTGAAGCTTTCTTT.

The chain links TRBV20-1 to TRBJ1-5; unclear D gene. The CDR3 contains 15 residues. V was clipped by 1 base and J by 0 bases, with 10 bases between them. Germline V lookup: CDR1 DFQATT, CDR2 SNEGSKA (reference sequence). Here the CDR3 reads CSARVTPFSNQPQHF. The CDR3 bases are TGCAGTGCTAGAGTGACACCTTTTAGCAATCAGCCCCAGCATTTT.

J is TRBJ2-5 and V is TRBV5-1, with 8 positions matching TRBD1. This CDR3 has 14 amino acids. Germline CDR1 SGHRS, CDR2 YFSETQ. Losses at the gene ends were 2 bases for V and 5 bases for J; bases not matched to a gene: 5. The CDR3 loop reads CASSFQGARETQYF. CDR3 in DNA: TGCGCCAGCAGCTTCCAGGGGGCCAGGGAGACCCAGTACTTC.

This clonotype was seen more than once but under ten times. The V call is TRBV2, the J call TRBJ2-7, with D hard to call. V was shortened by 4 bases and J by 6 bases, with 7 bases between the two germline ends. Germline V gives CDR1 SNHLY, CDR2 FYNNEI. This CDR3 region has 11 residues. The CDR3 loop is CASSGVSEQYF. The CDR3 nucleotides are TGTGCCAGCAGTGGGGTTAGCGAGCAGTACTTC. The full variable domain, completed using reference TRBV2 and TRBJ2-7, is EPEVTQTPSHQVTQMGQEVILRCVPISNHLYFYWYRQILGQKVEFLVSFYNNEISEKSEIFDDQFSVERPDGSNFTLKIRSTKLEDSAMYFCASSGVSEQYFGPGTRLTVT.

The rearrangement joins TRBV28 to TRBJ1-2; the D gene is possibly TRBD1 (6 bases). CDR1 and CDR2 (germline): MDHEN, SYDVKM. The CDR3 has 15 residues. V lost 3 bases and J 6 bases, leaving 17 bases between the germline ends. The CDR3 protein is CASSLVGRGGDGYTF. CDR3 nucleotides: TGTGCCAGCAGTTTGGTTGGCAGGGGCGGAGATGGCTACACCTTC.

This clonotype was observed a handful of times. CDR3 sequence: CASSHPLRRPSRDEQFF. The CDR3, as DNA: TGCGCCAGCAGCCACCCCTTGAGGCGACCCAGTCGGGATGAGCAGTTCTTC. V usage is TRBV4-1 and J usage is TRBJ2-1; D ambiguous. This CDR3 spans 17 amino acids. CDR1 MGHRA and CDR2 YSYEKL come from the germline V gene. Trimming pared 3 bases from V and 8 bases from J, leaving 23 bases between.

The table lists this clonotype with a few counts. The chain recombines TRBV7-2 with TRBJ2-2; D gene uncertain. V was trimmed by 8 bases and J by 1 base, leaving 8 bases between them. Germline CDR1 reads SGHTA; CDR2 reads FQGNSA. The CDR3 sequence is 13 residues long. The CDR3 sequence is CASVPVNTGELFF. CDR3 nucleotides: TGTGCCAGCGTGCCGGTGAACACCGGGGAGCTGTTTTTT. Drawing the rest from reference TRBV7-2 and TRBJ2-2, the complete variable domain is GAGVSQSPSNKVTEKGKDVELRCDPISGHTALYWYRQSLGQGLEFLIYFQGNSAPDKSGLPSDRFSAERTGGSVSTLTIQRTQQEDSAVYLCASVPVNTGELFFGEGSRLTVL.

This clonotype has a single count. The chain is built from TRBV12-3 or TRBV12-4 and TRBJ2-5; 8 bases fit TRBD1. J lost 5 bases, V lost 6 bases, and 14 bases had no gene match. This CDR3 region has 16 residues. The CDR3 DNA is TGTGCCAGCAGCGTCCCATCAGGGGGCGGAGGGGAGACCCAGTACTTC. Protein product: CASSVPSGGGGETQYF.

A few counts support this clonotype. V gene TRBV4-3 combines with J gene TRBJ2-1, with 10 bases that match TRBD2. The V segment lost 5 bases and the J segment 7 bases; nucleotides outside the gene matches: 11. This CDR3 is 16 amino acids long. CDR1 is LGHNA and CDR2 is YSLEER in the germline V gene. CDR3 DNA sequence: TGCGCCAGCAGCAATCAGGCCAGCGGGAGGGTTAATGAGCAGTTCTTC. Amino acids: CASSNQASGRVNEQFF.

This clonotype was recorded a few times. The chain links TRBV20-1 to TRBJ2-7; D uncertain. The CDR3 spans 13 residues. The V end was cut by 0 bases, the J end by 7 bases, with 13 bases between. Germline V gene sequence: CDR1 DFQATT, CDR2 SNEGSKA (reference sequence). DNA of the CDR3: TGCAGTGCTAGAGATCGGTTCTTCGGGGAGCAGTACTTC. Its translation is CSARDRFFGEQYF.

This chain links TRBV6-1 with TRBJ2-2, with D perhaps TRBD1 (5 bases). The CDR3 contains 15 residues. Per germline, CDR1 MNHNS and CDR2 SASEGT. Between the trimmed V and J ends, which lost 5 bases and 0 bases, there was a span of 10 bases. Here the CDR3 reads CASSRTNANTGELFF. Here the CDR3 DNA reads TGTGCCAGCAGTCGGACAAACGCGAACACCGGGGAGCTGTTTTTT.

The gene calls are TRBV29-1 and TRBJ2-3; 10 bases agree with TRBD2. Trimming took 7 bases from V and 3 from J; bases not matched to a gene: 7. CDR1 and CDR2 from the germline V gene are SQVTM and ANQGSEA. The CDR3 contains 14 residues. The CDR3 DNA sequence: TGCAGCGCCCCTAGCGGGAGTTCAACAGATACGCAGTATTTT. Amino acid sequence: CSAPSGSSTDTQYF.

This clonotype was detected once. V gene TRBV15 combines with J gene TRBJ1-1; D is undetermined. V shed 2 bases and J shed 0 bases, with 10 bases lying between them. This CDR3 is built from 15 residues. Germline values: CDR1 LNHNV, CDR2 YYDKDF (reference sequence). The DNA of the CDR3 is TGTGCCACCAGCAGAAAGTCTGGGATGAACACTGAAGCTTTCTTT. Residues: CATSRKSGMNTEAFF.

DNA of the CDR3: TGCGCCAGCAGTCTGAGACCGCGGGTGAATACGCAGTATTTT. It yields the protein CASSLRPRVNTQYF. The chain links TRBV23-1 to TRBJ2-3, with D perhaps TRBD2 (5 bases). TRBV23-1 is labeled an ORF, and its function is uncertain. Trimming shortened V by 4 bases and J by 7 bases, and 15 bases separated the two germline ends. The CDR3 totals 14 residues.

Many counts were recorded for this clonotype. This sequence joins TRBV5-4 and TRBJ2-7; tentatively, D is TRBD1 (6 bases). Germline V gene data show CDR1 as SGHNT and CDR2 as YYREEE (reference sequence). This CDR3 region has 16 residues. Trimming cost V 1 base and J 5 bases, with 19 bases left between them. CDR3 protein: CASSLISWAGEDEQYF. The CDR3 coding sequence is TGTGCCAGCAGCTTGATTTCCTGGGCAGGGGAAGACGAGCAGTACTTC. The full variable domain, its missing parts supplied by reference TRBV5-4 and TRBJ2-7, is ETGVTQSPTHLIKTRGQQVTLRCSSQSGHNTVSWYQQALGQGPQFIFQYYREEENGRGNFPPRFSGLQFPNYSSELNVNALELDDSALYLCASSLISWAGEDEQYFGPGTRLTVT.

This sequence joins TRBV6-1 and TRBJ2-1, with D perhaps assigned TRBD1 or TRBD2 (5 bases each). This CDR3 spans 12 amino acids. Trimming took off 9 bases at V and 10 bases at J, with 16 bases between the two ends. The germline V gene has CDR1 MNHNS and CDR2 SASEGT. The CDR3 here is CASAQAGGEQFF. In DNA, the CDR3 is TGTGCCAGTGCACAGGCGGGTGGCGAGCAGTTCTTC.

DNA for the CDR3: TGTGCCAGCAGTCGACAGGGTTTCACTGAAGCTTTCTTT. As protein: CASSRQGFTEAFF. The V gene is TRBV12-3 or TRBV12-4, the J gene TRBJ1-1; TRBD1 matches at 7 bases. J was trimmed by 4 bases and V by 5 bases; bases with no gene match: 4. This CDR3 region has 13 residues.

This clonotype was counted at least ten times. This chain uses TRBV28 with TRBJ2-5, with D hard to call. Trimming stripped 3 bases from V and 5 bases from J, with 13 bases between. The germline V gene encodes CDR1 MDHEN and CDR2 SYDVKM. The CDR3 length is 14 residues. Here the CDR3 reads CASSLVGLGETQYF. CDR3 in DNA: TGTGCCAGCAGTTTGGTGGGATTGGGTGAGACCCAGTACTTC.